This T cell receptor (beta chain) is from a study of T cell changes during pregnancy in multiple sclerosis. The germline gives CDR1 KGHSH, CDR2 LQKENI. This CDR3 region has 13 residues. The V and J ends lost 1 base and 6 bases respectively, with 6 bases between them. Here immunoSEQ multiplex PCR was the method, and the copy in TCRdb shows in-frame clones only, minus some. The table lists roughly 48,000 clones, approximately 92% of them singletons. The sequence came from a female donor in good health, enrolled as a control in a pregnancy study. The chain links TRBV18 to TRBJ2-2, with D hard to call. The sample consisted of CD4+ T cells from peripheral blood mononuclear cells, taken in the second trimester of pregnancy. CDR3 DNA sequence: TGTGCCAGCTCACCACGGCCTTCCGGGGAGCTGTTTTTT. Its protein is CASSPRPSGELFF. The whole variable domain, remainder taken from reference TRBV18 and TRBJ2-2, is NAGVMQNPRHLVRRRGQEARLRCSPMKGHSHVYWYRQLPEEGLKFMVYLQKENIIDESGMPKERFSAEFPKEGPSILRIQQVVRGDSAAYFCASSPRPSGELFFGEGSRLTVL.